This T cell receptor (beta chain) emerged from a study of glioma-infiltrating T cells. This CDR3 spans 14 amino acids. Trimming pared 3 bases from V and 0 bases from J, leaving 9 bases between. From germline, CDR1 is SGHTA and CDR2 FQGNSA. TCR alpha and beta CDR3 regions were amplified from RNA using iRepertoire nested multiplex PCR. One entry per CDR3 protein, called by TCRdb with MiXCR from the multiplex PCR reads. Of about 89,000 distinct CDR3 sequences in the sample, around 23% were seen once. This clonotype was found many times. The specimen sequenced was glioma tissue, nonneoplastic brain tissue, or PBMCs (not recorded which). This chain uses TRBV7-2 with TRBJ2-7; the D is unclear. This receptor was obtained from a human donor with low-grade glioma or glioblastoma, undergoing nonglioma brain surgery, or in good health (not recorded which). CDR3 sequence (DNA): TGTGCCAGCAGCTTCGGCGGAAGCTCCTACGAGCAGTACTTC. Its translation: CASSFGGSSYEQYF.